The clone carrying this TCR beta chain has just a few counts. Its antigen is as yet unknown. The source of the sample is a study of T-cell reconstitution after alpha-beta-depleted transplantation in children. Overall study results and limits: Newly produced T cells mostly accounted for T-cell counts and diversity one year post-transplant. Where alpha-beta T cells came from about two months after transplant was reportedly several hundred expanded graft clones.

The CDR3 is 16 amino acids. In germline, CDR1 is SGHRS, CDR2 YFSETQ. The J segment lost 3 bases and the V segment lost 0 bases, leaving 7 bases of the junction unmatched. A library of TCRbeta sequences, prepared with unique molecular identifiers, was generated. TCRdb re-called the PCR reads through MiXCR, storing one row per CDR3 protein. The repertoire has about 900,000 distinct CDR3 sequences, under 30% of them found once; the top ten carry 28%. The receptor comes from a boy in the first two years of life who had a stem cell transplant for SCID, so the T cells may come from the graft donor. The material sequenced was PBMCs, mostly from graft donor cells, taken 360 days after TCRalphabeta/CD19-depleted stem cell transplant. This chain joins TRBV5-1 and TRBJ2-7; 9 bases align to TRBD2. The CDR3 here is CASSLAEAGGFYEQYF. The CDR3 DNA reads TGCGCCAGCAGCTTGGCCGAAGCGGGGGGCTTCTACGAGCAGTACTTC.